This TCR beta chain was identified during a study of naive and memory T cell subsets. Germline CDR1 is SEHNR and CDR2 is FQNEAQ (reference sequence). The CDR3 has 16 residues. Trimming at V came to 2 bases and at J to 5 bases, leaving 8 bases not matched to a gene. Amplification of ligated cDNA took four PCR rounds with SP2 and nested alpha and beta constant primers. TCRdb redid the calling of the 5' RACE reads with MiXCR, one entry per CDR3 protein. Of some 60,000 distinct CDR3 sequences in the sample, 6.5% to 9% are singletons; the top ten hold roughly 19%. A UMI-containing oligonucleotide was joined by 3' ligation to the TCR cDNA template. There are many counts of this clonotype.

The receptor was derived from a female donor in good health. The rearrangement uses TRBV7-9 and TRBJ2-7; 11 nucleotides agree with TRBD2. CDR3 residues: CASSLWVSGRVNEQYF. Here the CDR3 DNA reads TGTGCCAGCAGCTTATGGGTTAGCGGGAGGGTGAACGAGCAGTACTTC.